The 3 T cell receptor beta chains below were found in one sample sequenced in a study of blood T cell repertoires in COVID-19. Repertoires were generated with immunoSEQ multiplex PCR, while TCRdb's copy carries only in-frame clones and drops some. This table holds approximately 500,000 clones, roughly nine tenths found once. Sequenced: peripheral blood. Every receptor here comes from a woman aged 45-65 years with COVID-19, enrolled during active disease.

This clone was detected only once. The chain combines TRBV27 with TRBJ1-5; D gene ambiguous. Germline loops: CDR1 MNHEY, CDR2 SMNVEV (reference sequence). The germline V and J ends were trimmed by 2 bases and 6 bases, with 14 bases remaining between them. This CDR3 is built from 15 residues. As DNA, the CDR3 is TGTGCCAGCAGTTTAGAGGCGGGAGGTATTCAGCCCCAGCATTTT. This sequence encodes CASSLEAGGIQPQHF.

This clone was seen more than once but under ten times. The V call is TRBV27, the J call TRBJ2-2, with 8 positions matching TRBD2. The CDR3 extends over 16 amino acids. Germline-derived CDR1 and CDR2 are MNHEY and SMNVEV (reference sequence). With 4 bases clipped from V and 2 bases from J, the junction kept 6 bases outside the gene matches. The CDR3 sequence: CASSSRTSLNTGELFF. The DNA for the CDR3 is TGTGCCAGCAGTTCGAGGACTAGCTTAAACACCGGGGAGCTGTTTTTT.

This rearrangement joins TRBV18 to TRBJ1-2; 8 nucleotides agree with TRBD1. The CDR3 consists of 13 residues. V shed 3 bases and J 8 bases; nucleotides not matched to a gene: 5. Germline V gene sequence: CDR1 KGHSH, CDR2 LQKENI. The CDR3 protein is CASSPPDRDGYTF. CDR3 sequence (DNA): TGTGCCAGCTCACCCCCGGACAGGGACGGCTACACCTTC.